Following are 10 T cell receptor beta chains from one sample sequenced in a study of PD-L1 blockade in urothelial cancer. Time point reported: peripheral blood 6 weeks after treatment start. The method was immunoSEQ multiplex PCR; TCRdb's version includes in-frame clones alone and lacks a portion of them. The sample has roughly 120,000 clones, roughly 90% seen once. The sample in question was PBMCs, obtained around atezolizumab (anti-PD-L1) treatment. All receptors come from a man aged 60 to 75 with urothelial cancer.

V gene TRBV29-1 combines with J gene TRBJ2-2; D is unclear. Trimming shortened V by 7 bases and J by 5 bases, and 11 bases separated the two germline ends. The CDR3 runs 12 residues. Germline CDR1 reads SQVTM; CDR2 reads ANQGSEA. This chain's CDR3 is CSGTESTGELFF. In nucleotides, the CDR3 is TGCAGCGGAACAGAAAGTACCGGGGAGCTGTTTTTT.

The chain combines TRBV5-5 with TRBJ1-4; D remains unclear. The CDR3 length is 16 residues. The V and J ends lost 2 bases and 6 bases respectively, with 17 bases between them. CDR1 and CDR2 from the germline V gene are SGHKS and YYEKEE (reference sequence). CDR3: CASSFLGRGYDEKLFF. In DNA, the CDR3 is TGTGCCAGCAGCTTCTTGGGTCGCGGGTATGATGAAAAACTGTTTTTT.

CDR3 nucleotides: TGTGCCAGCAGCTTAGCGACCAGGGGTAATTCACCCCTCCACTTT. Amino acids: CASSLATRGNSPLHF. V usage is TRBV7-2 and J usage is TRBJ1-6, with D possibly TRBD1 on 6 matching bases. V lost 0 bases and J lost 6, with 9 bases in between. The CDR3 extends over 15 amino acids. Germline CDR1 SGHTA, CDR2 FQGNSA. The variable domain in full, with the rest retrieved from reference TRBV7-2 and TRBJ1-6, is GAGVSQSPSNKVTEKGKDVELRCDPISGHTALYWYRQSLGQGLEFLIYFQGNSAPDKSGLPSDRFSAERTGGSVSTLTIQRTQQEDSAVYLCASSLATRGNSPLHFGNGTRLTVT.

This clone was seen once. The chain carries TRBV6-5 and TRBJ2-3, with a weak D call TRBD1 (6 bases). In germline, CDR1 is MNHEY, CDR2 SVGAGI. V was shortened by 5 bases and J by 4 bases, with 13 bases between the two germline ends. This CDR3 contains 14 residues. The DNA for the CDR3 is TGTGCCAGCAGTACACAGGGTATCTCAGATACGCAGTATTTT. It is translated as CASSTQGISDTQYF.

This rearrangement joins TRBV7-3 to TRBJ2-1, with 10 bases aligning to TRBD2. CDR1 and CDR2 from the germline V gene are SGHTA and FQGTGA. J gave up 4 bases and V 2 bases, and 5 bases lay outside the gene matches. The CDR3 consists of 16 residues. CDR3 nucleotide sequence: TGTGCCAGCAGCTTAGGAGGGACTAGCGCATACAATGAGCAGTTCTTC. Its protein is CASSLGGTSAYNEQFF.

The rearrangement links TRBV27 to TRBJ2-1, with 11 positions matching TRBD2. The germline V gene has CDR1 MNHEY and CDR2 SMNVEV (reference sequence). V lost 6 bases to trimming and J lost 6 bases; unmatched junction nucleotides: 7. This CDR3 region has 15 residues. CDR3 sequence (DNA): TGTGCCAGCAGCGCGACCGGGACTAGCGGCAATGAGCAGTTCTTC. Translating it yields CASSATGTSGNEQFF.

The CDR3 is CASSLGLASYNEQFF. The DNA of the CDR3 is TGTGCCAGCAGCTTAGGACTAGCGTCCTACAATGAGCAGTTCTTC. The V gene is TRBV7-2, the J gene TRBJ2-1; the match to TRBD2 covers 8 bases. The CDR3 length is 15 residues. J was trimmed by 1 base and V by 1 base; bases with no gene match: 0. Germline CDR1 is SGHTA and CDR2 is FQGNSA.

The chain recombines TRBV7-6 with TRBJ2-5; maybe TRBD2 (5 bases). This CDR3 comprises 12 residues. Germline V CDR1 and CDR2: SGHVS, FNYEAQ. Trimming stripped 11 bases from V and 2 bases from J, with 12 bases between. The CDR3 protein is CASARVQETQYF. DNA for the CDR3: TGTGCCTCGGCGAGGGTTCAAGAGACCCAGTACTTC. The whole variable domain, filled in from reference TRBV7-6 and TRBJ2-5, reads GAGVSQSPRYKVTKRGQDVALRCDPISGHVSLYWYRQALGQGPEFLTYFNYEAQQDKSGLPNDRFSAERPEGSISTLTIQRTEQRDSAMYRCASARVQETQYFGPGTRLLVL.

The V call is TRBV28, the J call TRBJ2-7, with 10 bases that match TRBD2. The CDR3 contains 15 residues. V lost 4 bases, J lost 5 bases, and 8 bases stayed unmatched. From germline, CDR1 is MDHEN and CDR2 SYDVKM. This CDR3 reads CASSYDIAGGHEQYF. The CDR3 DNA follows: TGTGCCAGCAGTTATGACATAGCGGGGGGTCACGAGCAGTACTTC.

This chain links TRBV18 with TRBJ2-2; 10 bases line up with TRBD2. The CDR3 consists of 18 residues. J was trimmed by 0 bases and V by 1 base; bases with no gene match: 5. Germline CDR1 and CDR2: KGHSH and LQKENI. This CDR3 is CASSPLRAGGPNTGELFF. As DNA, the CDR3 is TGTGCCAGCTCACCACTCCGAGCGGGGGGGCCGAACACCGGGGAGCTGTTTTTT.